The rows below give T cell receptor beta chains drawn from one sample of a study of OX40 agonist ivuxolimab in advanced cancers. TCRdb's copy holds only in-frame clones and misses some; the assay was immunoSEQ multiplex PCR. The sample holds roughly 45,000 clones, approximately 83% seen once. The specimen was CD4+ or CD8+ T cells sorted from blood, collected in a trial of the OX40 agonist ivuxolimab. Source of these receptors: an adult with an advanced solid tumor such as melanoma, head and neck, liver or kidney cancer. Both conserved end residues are part of each CDR3. A D gene is named only where the DNA matches it firmly. Clone size, where shown, is once, few, many, or a class for clones that have expanded.

clone_size	j_call	d_call	v_call	cdr3_nt	cdr3_aa
NA	TRBJ1-1	NA	TRBV30	TGTGCCTGGAGTGGAGGGTACACTGAAGCTTTCTTT	CAWSGGYTEAFF
NA	TRBJ2-7	NA	TRBV18	TGTGCCAGCTCCCCCGGGGCCTACGAGCAGTACTTC	CASSPGAYEQYF
NA	TRBJ1-1	TRBD1	TRBV19	TGTGCCAGTAGCGGACAGGGGGTGACTGAAGCTTTCTTT	CASSGQGVTEAFF
NA	TRBJ1-2	NA	TRBV23-1	TGCGCCAGCAGTCAACCCCTGGACCTACTAGGGTATGGCTACACCTTC	CASSQPLDLLGYGYTF
NA	TRBJ2-7	TRBD1	TRBV6-5	TGTGCCAGCAGTCCTACAGGGGTTGTGAACGAGCAGTACTTC	CASSPTGVVNEQYF
NA	TRBJ2-5	NA	TRBV5-1	TGCGCCAGCAGCTTGGGGTCTGGCAGCCGCCAAGAGACCCAGTACTTC	CASSLGSGSRQETQYF
once	TRBJ1-1	TRBD1	TRBV18	TGTGCCAGCTCACGGGGACAGGGGGCGAGTAACACTGAAGCTTTCTTT	CASSRGQGASNTEAFF
NA	TRBJ1-2	NA	TRBV6-5	TGTGCCAGCAGTTTAGGACAGCAGAAACAAGGCTACACCTTC	CASSLGQQKQGYTF
once	TRBJ1-3	NA	TRBV10-2	TGCGCCAGCAGTGAGCTGGGAAACACCATATATTTT	CASSELGNTIYF
NA	TRBJ1-6	NA	TRBV4-1	TGCGCCAGCAGCCAAGATGAGGGCGAGAATTCACCCCTCCACTTT	CASSQDEGENSPLHF
NA	TRBJ2-3	TRBD1	TRBV5-1	TGCGCCAGCAGCTTGCAGGGGGCAGATACGCAGTATTTT	CASSLQGADTQYF
NA	TRBJ2-5	NA	TRBV30	TGTGCCTGGAGTGTACGGAGAGAGACCCAGTACTTC	CAWSVRRETQYF
once	TRBJ1-1	TRBD1	TRBV18	TGTGCCAGCTCACCACAGGGGGCCATGAACACTGAAGCTTTCTTT	CASSPQGAMNTEAFF
NA	TRBJ1-2	TRBD1	TRBV2	TGTGCCAGCAGTCCGGACAGGGCAATGGATGGCTACACCTTC	CASSPDRAMDGYTF
NA	TRBJ2-7	TRBD1	TRBV19	TGTGCCAGTAGTAAACCATATCGGGACAGAGGGGCGTACGAGCAGTACTTC	CASSKPYRDRGAYEQYF
NA	TRBJ2-2	TRBD1	TRBV6-1	TGTGCCAGCAGTGATGAGGGTTGGACAGGGAACACCGGGGAGCTGTTTTTT	CASSDEGWTGNTGELFF
once	TRBJ2-6	NA	TRBV19	TGTGCCAGTAGTTCGAGGGGGGCCTCTGGGGCCAACGTCCTGACTTTC	CASSSRGASGANVLTF
NA	TRBJ2-3	TRBD2	TRBV7-9	TGTGCCAGCAGCGGGGAGAGATGGACTAGCGGGGCAAACCCAGATACGCAGTATTTT	CASSGERWTSGANPDTQYF
NA	TRBJ2-3	TRBD2	TRBV28	TGTGCCAGCGGATCGGGGGGGGTAGATACGCAGTATTTT	CASGSGGVDTQYF
NA	TRBJ2-2	NA	TRBV5-1	TGCGCCAGCAGCACACAGGGAACCACCGGGGAGCTGTTTTTT	CASSTQGTTGELFF
NA	TRBJ1-1	NA	TRBV6-1	TGTGCCAGCAGTGAAACGGGAAGGGGGGCTTTCTTT	CASSETGRGAFF
NA	TRBJ2-7	NA	TRBV20-1	TGCAGTGCTAGGACTAGCTACGAGCAGTACTTC	CSARTSYEQYF
NA	TRBJ1-2	TRBD1	TRBV7-9	TGTGCCAGCAGCTTAGCGGGGGTTCGGGACAGGAACTATGGCTACACCTTC	CASSLAGVRDRNYGYTF
NA	TRBJ2-1	NA	TRBV7-6	TGTGCCAGCAGCCCACGGACAGACAATGAGCAGTTCTTC	CASSPRTDNEQFF
NA	TRBJ2-7	NA	TRBV5-1	TGCGCCAGCAGCTTGGGGCCCGAATACGAGCAGTACTTC	CASSLGPEYEQYF
NA	TRBJ2-7	TRBD1	TRBV4-1	TGCGCCAGCAGCCAAGTCCCGGGACAGGAAACCTACGAGCAGTACTTC	CASSQVPGQETYEQYF
NA	TRBJ1-2	NA	TRBV11-2	TGTGCCAGCAGCCATTTCCGGACAAAAGAGGGATATGGCTACACCTTC	CASSHFRTKEGYGYTF
NA	TRBJ1-5	NA	TRBV5-5	TGTGCCAGCACCGATTCTTGGTCGGGCAATCAGCCCCAGCATTTT	CASTDSWSGNQPQHF
NA	TRBJ2-4	NA	TRBV7-2	TGTGCCAGCAGCTTTGGGGGCTCGGGCAAAAACATTCAGTACTTC	CASSFGGSGKNIQYF
NA	TRBJ1-6	NA	TRBV28	TGTGCCAGCAGTGCGACGAATTCACCCCTCCACTTT	CASSATNSPLHF
NA	TRBJ2-2	TRBD1	TRBV6-6	TGTGCCAGCAGACCCGGGACAGGGGGAACGGGGGAGCTGTTTTTT	CASRPGTGGTGELFF
NA	TRBJ2-2	NA	TRBV9	TGTGCCAGCAGCGTCAGGGATTCCGGGGAGCTGTTTTTT	CASSVRDSGELFF
NA	TRBJ1-2	NA	TRBV10-3	TGTGCCATCAAAGCGGACAGCTCTAACTATGGCTACACCTTC	CAIKADSSNYGYTF
once	TRBJ2-7	TRBD1	TRBV6-1	TGTGCCAGCAGGTATCAGGGGGCCAACGAGCAGTACTTC	CASRYQGANEQYF
NA	TRBJ1-5	TRBD1	TRBV5-1	TGCGCCAGCAGCTTAACAGGGGGCAATCAGCCCCAGCATTTT	CASSLTGGNQPQHF
NA	TRBJ2-3	TRBD2	TRBV6-5	TGTGCCAGCAGTAGCGGGAGGGTCACAGATACGCAGTATTTT	CASSSGRVTDTQYF
NA	TRBJ1-1	TRBD1	TRBV20-1	TGCAGGACAGGGCGAGACACTGAAGCTTTCTTT	CRTGRDTEAFF
few	TRBJ2-7	NA	TRBV5-1	TGCGCCAGCAGCTTCGTAGCGGACTCCTACGAGCAGTACTTC	CASSFVADSYEQYF
few	TRBJ2-5	TRBD2	TRBV5-1	TGCGCCAGCAGCTTGGCAGCGGGGGAAGAGACCCAGTACTTC	CASSLAAGEETQYF
once	TRBJ2-7	NA	TRBV14	TGTGCCAGCAGCCCCTGGGACGGGACTTCCGAGCAGTACTTC	CASSPWDGTSEQYF
NA	TRBJ2-1	TRBD2	TRBV30	TGTGCCTGGAGTGGTATGCTAGCGGGAGTGGCTGAGCAGTTCTTC	CAWSGMLAGVAEQFF